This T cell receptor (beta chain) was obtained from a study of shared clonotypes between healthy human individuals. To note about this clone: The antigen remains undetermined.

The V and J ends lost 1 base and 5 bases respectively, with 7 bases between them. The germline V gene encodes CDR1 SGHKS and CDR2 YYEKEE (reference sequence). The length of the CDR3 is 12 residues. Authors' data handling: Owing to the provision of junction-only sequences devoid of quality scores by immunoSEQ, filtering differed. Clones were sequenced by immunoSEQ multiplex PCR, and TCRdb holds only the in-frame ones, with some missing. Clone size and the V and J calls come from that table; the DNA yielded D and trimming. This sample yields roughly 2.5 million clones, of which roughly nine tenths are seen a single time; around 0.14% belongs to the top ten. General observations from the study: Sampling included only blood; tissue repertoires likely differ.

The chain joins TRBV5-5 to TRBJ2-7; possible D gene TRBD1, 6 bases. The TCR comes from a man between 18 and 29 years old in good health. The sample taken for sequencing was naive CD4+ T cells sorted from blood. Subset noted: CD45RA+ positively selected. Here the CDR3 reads CASSLWTDEQYF. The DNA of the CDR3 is TGTGCCAGCAGCTTGTGGACAGACGAGCAGTACTTC.